Here is one T cell receptor (beta chain) with its context. The target antigen is unknown. The data belong to a study of CXCR3-negative and CXCR3-positive naive CD8 T cells. Study-wide findings and caveats: For memory CD8+ cells diversity was much lower, but both naive subsets had comparably high diversity.

CDR1 and CDR2 from the germline V gene are SGHVS and FQNEAQ. There are 14 residues in the CDR3. UMI-tagged TRB cDNA libraries were built via 5' RACE. TCRdb reworked the 5' RACE reads into one entry per CDR3 protein, no DNA. Here the sample table reports more than 45,000 distinct CDR3 sequences. Sequencing was done on a sample of memory CD8+ T cells from blood. This sequence was found in a human donor in good health. Some clones in this sample may be carry-over from other donors' samples. The V and J genes are TRBV7-8 and TRBJ2-7; TCRdb calls TRBD1, which cannot be checked without DNA. Here the CDR3 reads CASSLGPTGVEQYF.